This T cell receptor (beta chain) was sequenced for a study of CD8+ T cells in alopecia areata. Broader study findings: Sharing of TCRs across patients appeared less clear than in mice, possibly for HLA-related reasons.

Treatment meaning: oral pan-JAK inhibitor, 5-10 mg twice daily. Only a few counts were recorded for this clone. Its matching antigen is unknown. Germline V gene sequence: CDR1 SGHRS, CDR2 YFSETQ. The CDR3 totals 14 residues. The V end was cut by 2 bases, the J end by 3 bases, with 11 bases between. Extraction and reverse transcription of RNA yielded cDNA as the sequencing template. Assay used: immunoSEQ multiplex PCR; TCRdb lists only in-frame clones, some missing. The table includes 50,000 to 65,000 clones, just over 45% detected once. The specimen was CD8+ T cells sorted from blood, collected at approximately week 37, from a patient treated with tofacitinib. The rearrangement uses TRBV5-1 and TRBJ2-5; no reliable D call. This receptor was obtained from a human donor with alopecia areata. In nucleotides, the CDR3 is TGCGCCAGCAGCTTTGAGGCAGAAGAAGAGACCCAGTACTTC. This sequence encodes CASSFEAEEETQYF.